Reported below is one T cell receptor (beta chain). The antigen is undetermined. The CDR3 loop spans 20 amino acids. V lost 2 bases to trimming and J lost 5 bases; unmatched junction nucleotides: 22. Germline loops: CDR1 SQVTM, CDR2 ANQGSEA. The data derive from a study of cytomegalovirus exposure and HLA in healthy donors. The validation cohort, a group of under 150 subjects, included the donors and was separate from the roughly 620-subject first cohort. General study findings and limits: There were approximately 150 TCR beta chains listed as cytomegalovirus-associated. The finding came from a later analysis; first-cohort TCR clusters tended to co-occur in the 110 or so validation repertoires. In vitro work confirmed that three CMV-associated chains recognize CMV antigens.

The assay was immunoSEQ multiplex PCR, and TCRdb's table has in-frame clones only and misses some. The table includes some 48,000 clones, about 93% detected once. This receptor was identified in a woman aged 18-29 years in good health and CMV-seropositive. The chain employs TRBV29-1 and TRBJ1-1; 11 positions match TRBD1. Sequencing was done on a sample of PBMCs. The CDR3 sequence is CSVERREWTGGAWPPTEAFF. CDR3 DNA: TGCAGCGTTGAACGCCGGGAGTGGACAGGGGGCGCGTGGCCCCCGACTGAAGCTTTCTTT.